This TCR beta chain was sequenced in a study of blood T cell repertoires in COVID-19. Study details: The United States, Italy and Spain supplied acute and convalescent COVID-19 samples. Nucleic acid was either cDNA or gDNA, and it came from T cells, B-cell-depleted T cells, or PBMCs.

The V gene end was trimmed by 5 bases and the J gene end by 3 bases; junction bases not matched to a gene: 4. This CDR3 region has 16 residues. Germline V lookup: CDR1 SEHNR, CDR2 FQNEAQ (reference sequence). In the study's own analysis: Cell counts per sample came from amplifying reference gene primers. The protocol was immunoSEQ multiplex PCR, while the TCRdb copy is restricted to in-frame clones and leaves out a portion. V, J and clone size are taken as reported in that table, and D and trimming were inferred from the DNA itself. This sample has about 47,000 clones; 80% to 85% occur once, and the top ten carry 13% to 15%.

The sequencing sample was made of peripheral blood. The rearrangement links TRBV7-9 to TRBJ2-3; 14 nucleotides line up with TRBD2. The clonotype was recovered from a human donor with acute or convalescent COVID-19. The donor label of this sample is uncertain. The CDR3 coding sequence is TGTGCCAGCAGCCTGGGACTAGCGGGAGCTACAGATACGCAGTATTTT. Protein: CASSLGLAGATDTQYF.